Detailed here is one T cell receptor beta chain. The antigen remains unidentified. The sample comes from a study of vaccination effects on CD4 cells after COVID-19. Study background: Samples gathered post-vaccine arrived a median of 72 days past the second dose.

Once cultured for approximately ten days, the cells underwent separation to obtain CD4+ T cells. Two doses of either BNT162b2 or mRNA-1273 were given to each participant. Nobody among the vaccine recipients had prior SARS-CoV-2 infection (nucleocapsid antibodies were negative). Study results and limitations: Clonal contraction was marked in infection- and vaccine-induced clones late after vaccination.

Method: immunoSEQ multiplex PCR; TCRdb's copy keeps in-frame clones and lacks some. Altogether around 49,000 clones are present, 72% being singletons, with the ten largest covering less than 10%. The sequence was collected from a human donor who received a COVID-19 vaccine. This sample comprised CD4+ T cells from PBMCs cultured without peptide, obtained after COVID-19 vaccination.

Here the CDR3 reads CASSSATVDQPQHF. DNA for the CDR3: TGTGCCAGCAGTTCAGCGACGGTGGATCAGCCCCAGCATTTT. The genes are TRBV6-6 and TRBJ1-5; unclear D gene. This CDR3 has 14 residues. Trimming pared 4 bases from V and 5 bases from J, leaving 12 bases between. CDR1 and CDR2 from the germline V gene are MNHNY and SVGAGI (reference sequence).